What follows is one TCR beta chain and its context. The sample originates from a study of blood T cell repertoires in COVID-19. CDR3 length: 15 amino acids. The germline CDR1 and CDR2 sequences are LNHDA and SQIVND (reference sequence). Recruitment covered about 25 US areas and drew participants whose ages spanned roughly 18 to 90 years. Participants reported their clinical history, and cohort assignment relied on those reports. All exposed participants met a person with COVID-19 within 2 weeks before entering the study. As processed by the authors: Estimation of nucleated cell counts relied on the amplification of reference gene primers. The protocol was immunoSEQ multiplex PCR, while the TCRdb copy is restricted to in-frame clones and leaves out a portion. The D gene and trimming were derived from the DNA, and the V and J assignments and clone size from that table. Of almost 350,000 clones listed, roughly 90% are singletons.

Sequences were obtained from PBMCs or T cells enriched from blood (not recorded which). This TCR derives from a woman younger than 45 who had been exposed to COVID-19. V is TRBV19 and J is TRBJ1-1; tentatively, D is TRBD1 (5 bases). CDR3: CAVTPPLGGGTEAFF. The DNA of the CDR3 is TGTGCGGTTACCCCCCCGTTGGGGGGGGGCACTGAAGCTTTCTTT.